This TCR beta chain was sequenced for a study of tumor and adjacent non-tumor tissue in lung cancer. This sample's RNA came from whole unsorted tissue. This non-tumor lung sample came from over 3 cm beyond the tumor edge. Three rounds of nested PCR, following a modified ARM-PCR protocol, produced the TCRbeta library. TCRdb redid the calling of the multiplex PCR reads with MiXCR, one entry per CDR3 protein. The repertoire holds 75,000 to 90,000 distinct CDR3 sequences, with around 82% as singletons. The length of the CDR3 is 14 residues. Trimming took off 8 bases at V and 6 bases at J, with 17 bases between the two ends. Germline CDR1 reads MDHEN; CDR2 reads SYDVKM.

The specimen sequenced was distant non-tumor lung tissue. The sequence derives from a woman between 50 and 59 years old with non-small cell lung cancer. The chain employs TRBV28 and TRBJ2-1, with D possibly being TRBD1 (6 bases). The CDR3 sequence: CASVDWGHRNEQFF. The CDR3 DNA follows: TGTGCCAGCGTCGACTGGGGGCATCGCAATGAGCAGTTCTTC.